This T cell receptor (beta chain) was profiled in a study of blood T cells in healthy people across ages. Germline values: CDR1 DFQATT, CDR2 SNEGSKA (reference sequence). The CDR3 covers 15 residues. V gave up 2 bases and J gave up 0 bases; unmatched junction bases: 2. The authors ran a second PCR of 7 to 11 cycles using a sample-barcoded 5' primer and a J-beta primer mix. TCRdb re-analysed the 5' RACE reads in MiXCR, keeping a single row per CDR3 protein. The table includes 850,000 to 950,000 distinct CDR3 sequences, 29% detected once. The sample consisted of blood. The V call is TRBV20-1, the J call TRBJ2-2; TRBD2 agrees at 8 bases. This sequence was found in an elderly woman in good health. The CDR3 protein is CSARKAGANTGELFF. The CDR3 DNA follows: TGCAGTGCTAGAAAAGCGGGGGCGAACACCGGGGAGCTGTTTTTT.